These 11 T cell receptor beta chains originate from one sample sequenced in a study of CD8+CD57+ T cells in acquired aplastic anemia. The template used for profiling TCR beta VDJ and CDR3 was genomic DNA. TCRdb called the reads again in MiXCR, with one record for every CDR3 protein. The table includes about 270,000 distinct CDR3 sequences, 45% to 65% detected once. The sequencing sample was made of sorted CD4+, CD8+, or CD8+CD57+ T cells (not recorded which) from PBMCs. These TCRs come from a human donor with severe aplastic anemia or a healthy control (not recorded which).

The V call is TRBV7-2, the J call TRBJ2-7, with TRBD2 matching 12 bases. The germline V gene encodes CDR1 SGHTA and CDR2 FQGNSA. This CDR3 comprises 19 residues. The V segment lost 1 base and the J segment 5 bases; nucleotides outside the gene matches: 15. DNA of the CDR3: TGTGCCAGCAGCTTAGTTGGCAGGCTAGCGGGAGGGTTTTTGAACGAGCAGTACTTC. Translated: CASSLVGRLAGGFLNEQYF.

This clonotype was recorded at least ten times. This sequence joins TRBV4-2 and TRBJ2-7; the match to TRBD1 covers 9 bases. This CDR3 region has 14 residues. Germline lookup yields CDR1 LGHNA and CDR2 YNFKEQ. With V trimmed by 11 bases and J by 6 bases, 14 bases remained unmatched. This CDR3 reads CASSGDRESGEQYF. The CDR3 DNA reads TGTGCCTCCAGCGGGGACAGGGAATCGGGCGAGCAGTACTTC.

This clonotype has at least ten counts. The genes are TRBV12-5 and TRBJ2-2; the match to TRBD2 covers 7 bases. The CDR3 extends over 15 amino acids. Germline CDR1 and CDR2: LGHNT and FRNRAP. With 6 bases clipped from V and 4 bases from J, the junction kept 8 bases outside the gene matches. CDR3 region: CASGMGGSGTGELFF. CDR3 nucleotide sequence: TGTGCTAGTGGCATGGGGGGGTCGGGCACCGGGGAGCTGTTTTTT.

This chain joins TRBV20-1 and TRBJ1-1; TRBD1 matches 7 bases. With V trimmed by 6 bases and J by 7 bases, 17 bases remained unmatched. Germline V gene lookup returns CDR1 DFQATT and CDR2 SNEGSKA (reference sequence). The CDR3 consists of 15 residues. The CDR3 reads CSAPHQGGNSGEAFF. The CDR3 DNA is TGCAGTGCCCCTCACCAGGGGGGGAACAGTGGTGAAGCTTTCTTT.

V is TRBV29-1 and J is TRBJ2-3; 14 bases line up with TRBD2. The CDR3 consists of 16 residues. Germline V lookup: CDR1 SQVTM, CDR2 ANQGSEA. V was clipped by 7 bases and J by 2 bases; unmatched bases: 8. Here the CDR3 DNA reads TGCAGCGCGGGGGGGACTAGCGGGGGACACACAGATACGCAGTATTTT. Translated, it gives CSAGGTSGGHTDTQYF.

The V and J genes are TRBV7-8 and TRBJ2-1; 10 nucleotides match TRBD2. Germline V gives CDR1 SGHVS, CDR2 FQNEAQ. The CDR3 length is 16 residues. V was clipped by 0 bases and J by 4 bases; unmatched bases: 3. The CDR3 bases are TGTGCCAGCAGCTTAGCGCCTAGCGGGGGATACAATGAGCAGTTCTTC. Translated, it gives CASSLAPSGGYNEQFF.

The chain joins TRBV10-3 to TRBJ2-7; D gene unclear. Trimming removed 2 bases from V and 3 bases from J, with 11 bases in between. The CDR3 covers 14 residues. Germline CDR1 is ENHRY and CDR2 is SYGVKD. The CDR3 nucleotides read TGTGCCATCAGTGAGCCGGGTATCTTCTACGAGCAGTACTTC. This sequence encodes CAISEPGIFYEQYF.

The chain carries TRBV5-6 and TRBJ1-2, with 7 bases matching TRBD1. Unmatched junction bases numbered 7, after V lost 4 bases and J lost 1 base. From germline, CDR1 is SGHDT and CDR2 YYEEEE. This CDR3 region has 15 residues. CDR3 bases: TGTGCCAGCAGCCCCCCGGACAGGAGTAACTATGGCTACACCTTC. It translates to CASSPPDRSNYGYTF.

Comments on this clonotype: Mismatch with germline at one junction end may stem from a read error. The gene calls are TRBV7-2 and TRBJ1-1; D possibly corresponds to TRBD1 (6 bases). The germline CDR1 and CDR2 sequences are SGHTA and FQGNSA. The length of the CDR3 is 12 residues. The CDR3 nucleotides read TGTGCCAGCAACTTAGGGGGAACTGAAGCTTTCTTT. Protein sequence: CASNLGGTEAFF.

With respect to this clonotype: This may come from a read error, since a much larger clone is one base off. The rearrangement joins TRBV11-1 to TRBJ2-7; D is possibly TRBD2 (6 bases). V lost 11 bases and J 0 bases, leaving 17 bases between the germline ends. CDR3 length: 14 amino acids. Germline CDR1 and CDR2: SGHAT and FQDESV (reference sequence). CDR3 protein: CARQRDWASYEQYF. The CDR3 coding sequence is TGTGCCCGCCAGAGGGACTGGGCCTCCTACGAGCAGTACTTC.

The rearrangement links TRBV7-3 to TRBJ1-1, with a tentative D call TRBD1 (5 bases). The CDR3 runs 12 residues. Trimming stripped 5 bases from V and 9 bases from J, with 13 bases between. In germline, CDR1 is SGHTA, CDR2 FQGTGA. Here the CDR3 reads CASSTERGKAFF. In nucleotides, the CDR3 is TGTGCCAGCAGCACCGAAAGGGGCAAAGCTTTCTTT.